The source of this T cell receptor beta chain is a study of cytomegalovirus exposure and HLA in healthy donors. Note on this clone: Its antigen is unknown.

Method: immunoSEQ multiplex PCR; TCRdb's copy keeps in-frame clones and lacks some. The repertoire holds 100,000 to 150,000 clones, with approximately 91% as singletons. Germline lookup yields CDR1 SNHLY and CDR2 FYNNEI. Unmatched junction bases numbered 6, after V lost 3 bases and J lost 8 bases. The CDR3 covers 15 residues. Study-wide points: 164 TCR beta chains were listed as cytomegalovirus-associated. Cytomegalovirus status was reportedly diagnosed by the classifier with high sensitivity and specificity.

The sequencing input was PBMCs. This receptor was taken from a woman aged 18-29 years in good health and CMV-seronegative. This chain uses TRBV2 with TRBJ1-4, with 10 bases that match TRBD1. The CDR3 spells CASSDAGQGREKLFF. For the CDR3, the DNA is TGTGCCAGCAGTGACGCGGGACAGGGGAGGGAAAAACTGTTTTTT.